This T cell receptor (beta chain) stems from a study of spatial heterogeneity in lung cancer. The study, taken as a whole, reports: Blood showed ubiquitous tumor TCRs more often at resection than at routine follow-up.

Carried by each TCR cDNA molecule was a unique molecular identifier. TCRdb called the 5' RACE reads again in MiXCR, with one record for every CDR3 protein. The sample includes some 940 distinct CDR3 sequences, 10% to 15% of them seen just once. Notes on this clonotype: The antigen remains undetermined. Since it is a stray read in a library aimed at alpha chains, this beta chain has a size that is not meaningful.

V was cut by 1 base and J by 5 bases, with 10 bases left in between. Germline V CDR1 and CDR2: LGHNA, YNFKEQ. CDR3 length: 14 residues. Time point described: sample taken at primary tumor resection. Without sorting, whole RNA was sequenced from tumor, nontumor lung or frozen PBMC. Samples were obtained from approximately 72 donors, all untreated early-stage non-small cell lung cancer patients. This chain connects TRBV4-2 to TRBJ2-3, with TRBD1 as a possible D gene (6 bases). The sample in question was PBMCs, obtained at surgery. The receptor's source is a male donor with early-stage non-small cell lung cancer. The CDR3 reads CASSQGGPGDTQYF. CDR3 in DNA: TGTGCCAGCAGCCAAGGGGGGCCGGGAGATACGCAGTATTTT.